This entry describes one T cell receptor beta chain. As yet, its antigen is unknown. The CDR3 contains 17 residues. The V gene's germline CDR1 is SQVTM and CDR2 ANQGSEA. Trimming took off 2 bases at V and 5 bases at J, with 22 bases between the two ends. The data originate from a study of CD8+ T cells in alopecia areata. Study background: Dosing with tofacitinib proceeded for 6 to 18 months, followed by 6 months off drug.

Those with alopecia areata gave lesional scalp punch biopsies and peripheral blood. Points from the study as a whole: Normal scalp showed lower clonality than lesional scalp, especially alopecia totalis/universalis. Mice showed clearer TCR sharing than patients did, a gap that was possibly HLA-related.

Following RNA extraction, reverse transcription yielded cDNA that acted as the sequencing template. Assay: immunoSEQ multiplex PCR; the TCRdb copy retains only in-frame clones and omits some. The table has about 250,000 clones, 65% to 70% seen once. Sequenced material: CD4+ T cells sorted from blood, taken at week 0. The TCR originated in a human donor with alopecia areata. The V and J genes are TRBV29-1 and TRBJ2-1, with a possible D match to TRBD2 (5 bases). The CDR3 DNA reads TGCAGCGTTGAAATACCCGGGAAGCCGACTCGGGACAATGAGCAGTTCTTC. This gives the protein CSVEIPGKPTRDNEQFF.